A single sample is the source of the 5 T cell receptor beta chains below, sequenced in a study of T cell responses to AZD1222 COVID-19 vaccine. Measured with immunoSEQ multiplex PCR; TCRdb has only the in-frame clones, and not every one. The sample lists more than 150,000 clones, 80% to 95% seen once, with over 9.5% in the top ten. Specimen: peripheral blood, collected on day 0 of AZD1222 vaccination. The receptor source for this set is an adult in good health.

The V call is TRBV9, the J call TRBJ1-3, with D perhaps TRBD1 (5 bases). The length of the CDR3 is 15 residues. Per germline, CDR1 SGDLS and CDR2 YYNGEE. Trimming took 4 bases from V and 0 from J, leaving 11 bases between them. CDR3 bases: TGTGCCAGCAGCCCAGGGCGGAGCTCTGGAAACACCATATATTTT. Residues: CASSPGRSSGNTIYF.

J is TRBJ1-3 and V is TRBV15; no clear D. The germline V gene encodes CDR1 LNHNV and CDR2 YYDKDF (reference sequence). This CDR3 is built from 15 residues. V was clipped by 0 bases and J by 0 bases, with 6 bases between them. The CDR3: CATSRERSSGNTIYF. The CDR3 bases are TGTGCCACCAGCAGAGAGCGGAGCTCTGGAAACACCATATATTTT.

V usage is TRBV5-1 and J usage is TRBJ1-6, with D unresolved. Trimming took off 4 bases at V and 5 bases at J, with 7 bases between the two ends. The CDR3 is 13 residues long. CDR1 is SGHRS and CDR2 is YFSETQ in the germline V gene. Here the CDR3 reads CASSPVNNSPLHF. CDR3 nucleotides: TGCGCCAGCAGCCCGGTGAATAATTCACCCCTCCACTTT.

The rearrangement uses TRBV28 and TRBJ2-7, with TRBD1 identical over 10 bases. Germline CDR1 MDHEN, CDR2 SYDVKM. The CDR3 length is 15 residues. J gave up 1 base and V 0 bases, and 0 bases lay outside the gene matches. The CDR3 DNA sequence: TGTGCCAGCAGTTTATGGGGACAGGGGTCCTACGAGCAGTACTTC. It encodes CASSLWGQGSYEQYF.

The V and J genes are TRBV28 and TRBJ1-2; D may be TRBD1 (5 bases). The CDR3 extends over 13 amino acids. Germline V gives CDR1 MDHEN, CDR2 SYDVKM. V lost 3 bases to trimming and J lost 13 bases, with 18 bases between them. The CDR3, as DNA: TGTGCCAGCAGTTTGAGGACACTAGTTGGTTGCACCTTC. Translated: CASSLRTLVGCTF.